This T cell receptor beta chain stems from a study of siplizumab effects on memory and regulatory T cells. Whole-study findings and limits: Poor capture below about 10^-5 frequency left most alloreactive clones unmapped to unstimulated subsets.

Unstimulated naive, memory, effector memory and TEMRA subsets from a few donor pairs have been sequenced, the authors report. The germline V gene has CDR1 KGHSH and CDR2 LQKENI. V was pared by 2 bases and J by 0 bases, with 7 bases between. The CDR3 spans 15 residues. Concerning this clone: Its specificity is unknown.

Roughly 9 x 10^4 TCR templates were assayed per sample. Only in-frame clones appear in the TCRdb table, and some are missing; sequencing was by immunoSEQ multiplex PCR. Of about 56,000 clones in the sample, around 97% were seen once. The TCR originated in a human donor in good health. The sample taken for sequencing was naive CD8+ T cells sorted from blood. The J gene is TRBJ1-4, the V gene TRBV18, with D maybe TRBD1 (5 bases). The CDR3 DNA reads as TGTGCCAGCTCACCAGGGGGTGCAACTAATGAAAAACTGTTTTTT. As protein: CASSPGGATNEKLFF.